This T cell receptor (beta chain) stems from a study of somatic mutations in cytotoxic T cells in rheumatoid arthritis. Study-wide context: Flow cytometric sorting isolated some V beta antibody-stained T-cell populations at nearly 100% purity, and among them were V beta1+ cells that underwent TCRB sequencing. Findings and limits, study-wide: Relative to age-matched healthy controls, rheumatoid arthritis patients did not differ significantly in CD8+ T-cell clonality. Just what the expanded CD8+ clones targeted, in terms of antigens, remained unknown.

This CDR3 has 15 amino acids. Germline values: CDR1 SGHAT, CDR2 FQNNGV. The germline V and J ends were trimmed by 1 base and 1 base, with 11 bases remaining between them. As regards this clone: Its specificity is unknown.

The protocol was immunoSEQ multiplex PCR, while the TCRdb copy is restricted to in-frame clones and leaves out a portion. The table lists approximately 13,000 clones, roughly 72% of them singletons, with 8% to 10% in the top ten. The chain uses TRBV11-2 and TRBJ2-7, with no clear D. The clonotype originates from a man in his 70s in good health. The source material was CD8+ T cells sorted from blood. The CDR3 DNA reads TGTGCCAGCAGCTTAGGTGCCTTTCCGTCCTACGAGCAGTACTTC. Encoded protein: CASSLGAFPSYEQYF.